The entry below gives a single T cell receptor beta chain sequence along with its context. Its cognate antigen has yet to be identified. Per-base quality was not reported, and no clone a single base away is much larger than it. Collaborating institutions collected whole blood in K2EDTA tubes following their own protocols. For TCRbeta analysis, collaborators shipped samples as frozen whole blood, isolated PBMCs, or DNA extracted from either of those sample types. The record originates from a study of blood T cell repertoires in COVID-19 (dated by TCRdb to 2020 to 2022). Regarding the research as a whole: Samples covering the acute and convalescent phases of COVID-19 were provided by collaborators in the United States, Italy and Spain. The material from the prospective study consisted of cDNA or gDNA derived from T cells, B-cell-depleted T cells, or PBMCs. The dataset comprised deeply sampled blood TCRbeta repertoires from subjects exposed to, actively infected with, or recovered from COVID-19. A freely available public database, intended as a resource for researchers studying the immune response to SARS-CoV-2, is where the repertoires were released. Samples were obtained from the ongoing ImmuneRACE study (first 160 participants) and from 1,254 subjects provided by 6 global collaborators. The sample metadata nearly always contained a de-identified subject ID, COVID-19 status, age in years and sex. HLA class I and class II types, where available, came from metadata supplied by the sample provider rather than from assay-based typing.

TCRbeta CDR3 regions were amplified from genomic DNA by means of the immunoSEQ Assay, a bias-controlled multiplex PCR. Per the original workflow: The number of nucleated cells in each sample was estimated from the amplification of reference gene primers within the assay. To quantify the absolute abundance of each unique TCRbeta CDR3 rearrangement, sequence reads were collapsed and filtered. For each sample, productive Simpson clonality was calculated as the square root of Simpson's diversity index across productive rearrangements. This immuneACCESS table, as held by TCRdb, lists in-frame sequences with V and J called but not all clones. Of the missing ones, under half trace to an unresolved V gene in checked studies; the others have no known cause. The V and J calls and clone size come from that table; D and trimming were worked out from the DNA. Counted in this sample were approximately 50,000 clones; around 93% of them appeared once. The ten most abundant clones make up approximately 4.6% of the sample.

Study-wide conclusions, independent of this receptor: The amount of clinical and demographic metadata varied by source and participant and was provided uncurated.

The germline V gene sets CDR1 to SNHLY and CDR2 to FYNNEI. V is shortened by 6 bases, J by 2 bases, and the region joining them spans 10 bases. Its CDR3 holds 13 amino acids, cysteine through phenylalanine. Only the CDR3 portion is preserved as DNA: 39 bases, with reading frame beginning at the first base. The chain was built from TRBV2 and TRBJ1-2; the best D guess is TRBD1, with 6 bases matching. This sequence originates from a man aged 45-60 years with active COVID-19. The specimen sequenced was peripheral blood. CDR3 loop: CASRGQENYGYTF. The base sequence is TGTGCCAGCAGGGGACAAGAGAACTATGGCTACACCTTC.